The clone carrying this T cell receptor beta chain was observed a handful of times. The target antigen is unknown. This record belongs to a study of identical twins. Study-wide findings and caveats: In monozygotic twins, models underestimated the sharing of out-of-frame TCR alpha.

MiXCR, run by TCRdb on the 5' RACE reads, gives a single entry per CDR3 protein. This table holds about 240,000 distinct CDR3 sequences, approximately 10% found once. Trimming cost V 5 bases and J 5 bases, with 21 bases left between them. CDR1 and CDR2 from the germline V gene are SGHVS and FQNEAQ. The CDR3 runs 16 residues. The source is a man in his fifties or sixties in good health. V and J are TRBV7-8 and TRBJ2-5; D may be TRBD2 (5 bases). Sequencing used memory T cells sorted from blood. DNA of the CDR3: TGTGCCAGCAGCGCGAAGAGGGTTCAGGTTGGTGAGACCCAGTACTTC. This translates into CASSAKRVQVGETQYF.